This TCR beta chain was obtained from a study of blood T cell repertoires in COVID-19. About the study: Acute and convalescent COVID-19 specimens originated in the United States, Italy and Spain. In each case, the material was cDNA or gDNA derived from T cells, B-cell-depleted T cells, or PBMCs.

Using immunoSEQ multiplex PCR, the repertoire was profiled, and TCRdb retains in-frame clones only, with some absent. The table has about 110,000 clones, approximately 82% seen once. The CDR3 extends over 17 amino acids. Germline V gives CDR1 SGHVS, CDR2 FQNEAQ. After removal of 0 bases from V and 6 bases from J, the junction contained 14 bases not matched to a gene. Sequenced input: peripheral blood. This receptor was identified in a woman in her 70s with acute or convalescent COVID-19. The rearrangement links TRBV7-8 to TRBJ2-7; 7 bases align to TRBD2. The CDR3 DNA is TGTGCCAGCAGCTTAGCTAGCGGAGCGGGACGCTTAGGCGAGCAGTACTTC. Translating it yields CASSLASGAGRLGEQYF.